This T cell receptor beta chain was observed in a study of blood T cell repertoires in COVID-19. Background on the study: Donors in the United States, Italy and Spain gave samples during acute or convalescent COVID-19.

This CDR3 contains 13 residues. The V gene end was trimmed by 3 bases and the J gene end by 3 bases; junction bases not matched to a gene: 4. CDR1 GTSNPN and CDR2 SVGIG come from the germline V gene (reference sequence). Repertoires were generated with immunoSEQ multiplex PCR, while TCRdb's copy carries only in-frame clones and drops some. The sample lists over 350,000 clones, roughly 89% occurring once. Input material: peripheral blood. This sequence was found in a woman in her 30s with acute or convalescent COVID-19. This chain joins TRBV30 and TRBJ1-2; 7 nucleotides agree with TRBD1. CDR3 sequence (DNA): TGTGCCTGGAGCCCAACAGGGGACTATGGCTACACCTTC. Its translation: CAWSPTGDYGYTF.